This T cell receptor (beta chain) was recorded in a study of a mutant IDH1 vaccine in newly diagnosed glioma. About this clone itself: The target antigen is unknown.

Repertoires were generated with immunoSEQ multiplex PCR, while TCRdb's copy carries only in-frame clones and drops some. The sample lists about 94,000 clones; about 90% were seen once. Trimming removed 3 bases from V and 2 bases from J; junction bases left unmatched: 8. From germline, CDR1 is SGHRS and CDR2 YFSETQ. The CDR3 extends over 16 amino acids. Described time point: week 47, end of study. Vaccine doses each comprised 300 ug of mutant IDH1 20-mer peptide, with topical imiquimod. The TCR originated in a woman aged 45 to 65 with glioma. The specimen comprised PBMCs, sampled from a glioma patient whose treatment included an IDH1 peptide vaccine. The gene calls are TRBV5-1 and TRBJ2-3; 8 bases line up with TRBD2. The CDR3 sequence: CASSSRGARPTDTQYF. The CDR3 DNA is TGCGCCAGCAGCTCGCGGGGGGCGCGTCCCACAGATACGCAGTATTTT.